This is a list of T cell receptor beta chains from one sample in a study of blood T cell repertoires in COVID-19. Method: immunoSEQ multiplex PCR; TCRdb's copy keeps in-frame clones and lacks some. The table shows approximately 290,000 clones, with about nine tenths occurring only once. Source material: peripheral blood. The receptors originated from a young man with active or convalescent COVID-19. Each CDR3 is given with its conserved first and last residue. Each record gives: J gene, D gene, V gene, clone size, CDR3 protein, CDR3 DNA. D genes are given only for firm matches. Some rows mark clone size as missing; the rest say once, few, many or name a class of expanded clone.

>TRBJ2-2|TRBD2|TRBV9|.
CASSPRGGGIGELFF
TGTGCCAGCAGCCCCCGTGGGGGGGGGATCGGGGAGCTGTTTTTT
>TRBJ2-7|.|TRBV6-2/TRBV6-3|.
CASSYGGTIYEQYF
TGTGCCAGCAGTTACGGAGGGACGATCTACGAGCAGTACTTC
>TRBJ2-1|TRBD2|TRBV18|few
CASSPLPSGTDEQFF
TGTGCCAGCTCACCACTTCCTAGCGGGACGGATGAGCAGTTCTTC
>TRBJ2-1|.|TRBV18|.
CASSPPPRVAEDNEQFF
TGTGCCAGCTCACCTCCACCGAGGGTAGCGGAGGACAATGAGCAGTTCTTC
>TRBJ2-7|TRBD2|TRBV7-9|few
CASRRGGGEQYF
TGTGCCAGCAGGCGAGGCGGGGGCGAGCAGTACTTC
>TRBJ2-7|.|TRBV11-2|once
CASSSTPGGTVIYEQYF
TGTGCCAGCAGCTCAACACCAGGGGGGACAGTGATCTACGAGCAGTACTTC
>TRBJ1-1|.|TRBV9|.
CASSVGPLRDTEAFF
TGTGCCAGCAGCGTAGGACCTCTGAGGGATACTGAAGCTTTCTTT
>TRBJ2-7|TRBD1|TRBV5-1|.
CASSWGTGEAYEQYF
TGCGCCAGCAGCTGGGGGACAGGGGAGGCCTACGAGCAGTACTTC
>TRBJ2-3|.|TRBV12-3/TRBV12-4|.
CASSLGQWDTQYF
TGTGCCAGCAGTTTAGGTCAGTGGGATACGCAGTATTTT
>TRBJ1-2|.|TRBV12-3/TRBV12-4|.
CASSEQGLCTF
TGTGCCAGCAGTGAACAGGGTCTGTGCACCTTC
>TRBJ2-3|TRBD2|TRBV7-2|few
CASSLTASGGAGTDTQYF
TGTGCCAGCAGCTTAACGGCTAGCGGGGGGGCTGGCACAGATACGCAGTATTTT
>TRBJ1-5|TRBD1|TRBV5-4|.
CASSIGTGGGQPQHF
TGTGCCAGCAGCATAGGGACAGGGGGAGGCCAGCCCCAGCATTTT
>TRBJ2-7|.|TRBV11-2|.
CASSLYTSYEQYF
TGTGCCAGCAGCCTGTACACAAGCTACGAGCAGTACTTC
>TRBJ2-2|TRBD2|TRBV11-2|.
CASRGLAGARGTGELFF
TGTGCCAGCAGGGGACTAGCGGGGGCTCGAGGTACCGGGGAGCTGTTTTTT
>TRBJ1-2|.|TRBV6-2/TRBV6-3|.
CASSYLAGFYGYTF
TGTGCCAGCAGTTACTTGGCAGGGTTTTATGGCTACACCTTC
>TRBJ2-3|.|TRBV6-5|few
CASSPTADGTDTQYF
TGTGCCAGCAGCCCCACAGCGGATGGCACAGATACGCAGTATTTT
>TRBJ1-5|TRBD1|TRBV28|.
CASSLYRGGYQPQHF
TGTGCCAGCAGTTTATACAGGGGCGGGTATCAGCCCCAGCATTTT
>TRBJ2-3|TRBD2|TRBV4-1|.
CASMERGAVSDTQYF
TGCGCCAGCATGGAGCGGGGGGCCGTCTCAGATACGCAGTATTTT
>TRBJ1-2|TRBD1|TRBV7-8|once
CASSLERTGTMALF
TGTGCCAGCAGCTTAGAGAGGACAGGGACCATGGCTTTATTC
>TRBJ1-1|.|TRBV28|once
CASSAPGDTEAFF
TGTGCCAGCAGTGCCCCCGGGGACACTGAAGCTTTCTTT
>TRBJ2-1|.|TRBV9|.
CASSVHDGVSYNEQFF
TGTGCCAGCAGCGTCCACGACGGGGTTTCCTACAATGAGCAGTTCTTC
>TRBJ2-1|.|TRBV6-1|.
CASSEVQPRDNEQFF
TGTGCCAGCAGTGAAGTACAACCGAGGGACAATGAGCAGTTCTTC
>TRBJ1-5|.|TRBV6-5|.
CASRFGPPLGQPQHF
TGTGCCAGCAGGTTTGGGCCCCCTTTGGGTCAGCCCCAGCATTTT
>TRBJ2-2|.|TRBV27|.
CASSFSGAGELFF
TGTGCCAGCAGTTTTTCGGGGGCCGGGGAGCTGTTTTTT
>TRBJ1-4|.|TRBV10-1|.
CASSEFRNIGEKLFF
TGCGCCAGCAGTGAGTTCCGGAACATCGGGGAAAAACTGTTTTTT
>TRBJ2-2|TRBD1|TRBV6-6|.
CASSRQGNTGELFF
TGTGCCAGCAGTCGACAGGGGAACACCGGGGAGCTGTTTTTT
>TRBJ1-1|.|TRBV5-1|.
CASSLSPRGGTYGDTEAFF
TGCGCCAGCAGCTTGAGTCCTAGGGGGGGCACCTACGGGGACACTGAAGCTTTCTTT
>TRBJ2-1|TRBD1|TRBV9|.
CASSVAGGTGANEQFF
TGTGCCAGCAGCGTAGCAGGGGGGACAGGGGCGAATGAGCAGTTCTTC
>TRBJ1-2|TRBD1|TRBV7-9|.
CASSRGQAASGYTF
TGTGCCAGCAGCCGGGGACAGGCGGCAAGTGGCTACACCTTC
>TRBJ2-1|TRBD2|TRBV5-1|.
CASSTGLAGGYYNEQFF
TGCGCCAGCAGCACCGGACTAGCGGGAGGTTACTACAATGAGCAGTTCTTC
>TRBJ1-5|TRBD1|TRBV2|.
CASSEGRGQREDQPQHF
TGTGCCAGCAGTGAAGGCAGGGGGCAGAGGGAGGATCAGCCCCAGCATTTT
>TRBJ2-7|.|TRBV25-1|.
CASSVTSLGEQYF
TGTGCCAGCAGTGTTACTAGTCTGGGCGAGCAGTACTTC
>TRBJ1-4|.|TRBV5-8|.
CASSSRQFRNEKLFF
TGTGCCAGCAGCTCCAGACAGTTCCGGAATGAAAAACTGTTTTTT
>TRBJ1-5|TRBD1|TRBV27|.
CASSLGQGSNQPQHF
TGTGCCAGCAGTTTAGGACAGGGTAGCAATCAGCCCCAGCATTTT
>TRBJ1-6|.|TRBV27|.
CASSLSAGHNSPLHF
TGTGCCAGCAGTTTATCGGCGGGACATAATTCACCCCTCCACTTT
>TRBJ1-2|.|TRBV19|.
CASRQYNGLDGYTF
TGTGCCAGTAGACAATACAACGGACTTGATGGCTACACCTTC
>TRBJ2-7|TRBD2|TRBV14|few
CASSQNGAGMEETSGSRYEQYF
TGTGCCAGCAGTCAAAACGGGGCCGGGATGGAAGAGACTAGCGGGAGTCGATACGAGCAGTACTTC
>TRBJ1-4|.|TRBV7-8|.
CASSRDSNEKLFF
TGTGCCAGCAGCCGGGACTCTAATGAAAAACTGTTTTTT
>TRBJ2-5|TRBD2|TRBV30|.
CAWVLGDSGKETQYF
TGTGCCTGGGTCCTGGGAGATAGCGGGAAGGAGACCCAGTACTTC
>TRBJ1-1|TRBD1|TRBV5-4|.
CASSPGQGALGTEAFF
TGTGCCAGCAGCCCGGGACAGGGGGCTTTAGGCACTGAAGCTTTCTTT
>TRBJ1-2|.|TRBV3-1/TRBV3-2|.
CASSQGDGGLRGYTF
TGTGCCAGCAGCCAAGGTGACGGCGGATTAAGGGGCTACACCTTC
>TRBJ2-7|TRBD2|TRBV6-5|once
CASSTTSGGSYEQYF
TGTGCCAGCAGTACAACTAGCGGGGGCTCCTACGAGCAGTACTTC
>TRBJ2-7|.|TRBV5-5|.
CASSLEMVSYEQYF
TGTGCCAGCAGCTTGGAGATGGTGAGCTACGAGCAGTACTTC
>TRBJ1-2|TRBD1|TRBV6-5|.
CASRGQAPFPGGYTF
TGTGCCAGCAGGGGACAGGCACCCTTCCCAGGGGGCTACACCTTC
>TRBJ2-1|.|TRBV29-1|.
CSVDSIGHNEQFF
TGCAGCGTCGACAGTATCGGGCACAATGAGCAGTTCTTC
>TRBJ2-3|TRBD2|TRBV7-9|.
CASSARAQLASTHTDTQYF
TGTGCCAGCAGCGCCAGAGCCCAACTAGCGTCTACTCACACCGATACGCAGTATTTT